What follows are 9 T cell receptor beta chains derived from one specimen sequenced in a study of OX40 agonist ivuxolimab in advanced cancers. Sequencing was performed with immunoSEQ multiplex PCR; in TCRdb, only in-frame clones are kept and a portion is missing. This sample has 75,000 to 80,000 clones, with 85% to 90% found just once. The source was CD4+ or CD8+ T cells sorted from blood, collected in a trial of the OX40 agonist ivuxolimab. The receptors originated from an adult with an advanced solid tumor such as melanoma, head and neck, liver or kidney cancer.

The J gene is TRBJ1-2, the V gene TRBV15, with no clear D. CDR3 size: 16 residues. The ends were cut back, 0 bases at V and 1 base at J, with 12 bases in the middle. In germline, CDR1 is LNHNV, CDR2 YYDKDF (reference sequence). The DNA for the CDR3 is TGTGCCACCAGCAGAGAGGGGAGAAAAGTTAACTATGGCTACACCTTC. Translation: CATSREGRKVNYGYTF.

The V call is TRBV7-6, the J call TRBJ2-7; the D gene is possibly TRBD1 (6 bases). The CDR3 covers 14 residues. V was clipped by 1 base and J by 6 bases, with 13 bases between them. Germline V lookup: CDR1 SGHVS, CDR2 FNYEAQ. CDR3 amino acids: CASSLEGVITEQYF. The CDR3 nucleotides read TGTGCCAGCAGCTTAGAGGGGGTGATAACCGAGCAGTACTTC.

V is TRBV6-1 and J is TRBJ1-2; 9 bases fit TRBD1. There are 12 residues in the CDR3. Germline V gene sequence: CDR1 MNHNS, CDR2 SASEGT. Trimming at V came to 7 bases and at J to 8 bases, leaving 5 bases not matched to a gene. In DNA form, the CDR3 reads TGTGCCAGCACCTTGACAGGGGGAGGCTACACCTTC. Its protein is CASTLTGGGYTF.

The chain links TRBV28 to TRBJ1-4; D may be TRBD1 (5 bases). Per the germline V gene, CDR1 is MDHEN and CDR2 is SYDVKM. V lost 6 bases and J lost 3, with 11 bases in between. CDR3 length: 14 residues. The DNA for the CDR3 is TGTGCCAGCAGCGTCGGGGGAGCTAATGAAAAACTGTTTTTT. Protein: CASSVGGANEKLFF. The whole variable domain, filled in from reference TRBV28 and TRBJ1-4, reads DVKVTQSSRYLVKRTGEKVFLECVQDMDHENMFWYRQDPGLGLRLIYFSYDVKMKEKGDIPEGYSVSREKKERFSLILESASTNQTSMYLCASSVGGANEKLFFGSGTQLSVL.

The chain couples TRBV5-4 to TRBJ2-3, with D maybe TRBD2 (5 bases). The germline V gene encodes CDR1 SGHNT and CDR2 YYREEE (reference sequence). The CDR3 extends over 12 amino acids. V shed 7 bases and J shed 0 bases, with 6 bases lying between them. The CDR3 spells CASGGSTDTQYF. For the CDR3, the DNA is TGTGCCAGCGGCGGGAGCACAGATACGCAGTATTTT.

This chain's CDR3 is CASSSNRGAEAFF. CDR3 bases: TGTGCCAGCAGCTCTAACAGGGGGGCTGAAGCTTTCTTT. V gene TRBV7-2 combines with J gene TRBJ1-1, with 8 bases fitting TRBD1. This CDR3 is 13 amino acids long. V shed 4 bases, J shed 6 bases, and the junction held 4 bases outside the gene matches. Germline V gene lookup returns CDR1 SGHTA and CDR2 FQGNSA.

V is TRBV5-1 and J is TRBJ1-1; 7 nucleotides align to TRBD1. Germline-derived CDR1 and CDR2 are SGHRS and YFSETQ. The CDR3 has 13 residues. The V gene end was trimmed by 4 bases and the J gene end by 6 bases; junction bases not matched to a gene: 6. The CDR3 region has the DNA TGCGCCAGCAGCAATGGACAGGTCCCTGAAGCTTTCTTT. Translation gives CASSNGQVPEAFF.

The gene calls are TRBV5-1 and TRBJ2-5, with D perhaps TRBD1 (6 bases). Trimming took 0 bases from V and 5 from J, leaving 14 bases between them. Germline lookup yields CDR1 SGHRS and CDR2 YFSETQ. The CDR3 has 15 amino acids. The CDR3 sequence is CASSLAQGIWETQYF. The CDR3 DNA is TGCGCCAGCAGCTTGGCGCAGGGGATTTGGGAGACCCAGTACTTC.

This clone was seen once. This chain joins TRBV4-1 and TRBJ2-4; 14 positions agree with TRBD2. The CDR3 contains 19 residues. Trimming took 3 bases from V and 0 from J; bases not matched to a gene: 7. Germline V gives CDR1 MGHRA, CDR2 YSYEKL. This chain's CDR3 is CASSQSPGLAGVAKNIQYF. The CDR3 DNA follows: TGCGCCAGCAGCCAGTCTCCGGGACTAGCGGGAGTAGCCAAAAACATTCAGTACTTC.